This TCR beta chain is from a study of beta chain features in type 1 diabetes. Study at large: No patient-donor differences in age, gender, total cells or subset yield.

This clone was detected only a few times. Sampling consisted of one heparinised blood draw per donor, averaging approximately 120 mL. Stem cell-like memory, regulatory, central memory and naive CD4+ cells were sorted via CD45RO/CCR7/CD25/CD127/CD95/CD27. Sequenced material consisted of expressed TCRB transcripts (all of the isolated RNA was reverse transcribed). Deep immunoSEQ sequencing covered naive, central memory and regulatory T cell samples. Libraries were prepared by immunoSEQ multiplex PCR; TCRdb keeps only in-frame clonotypes and omits some of them. The data show 360,000 or so clones, around 20% seen once. The CDR3 contains 17 residues. Germline V lookup: CDR1 SGHNT, CDR2 YENEEA. The junction had 11 bases not matched to a gene; V was cut back by 0 bases and J by 8 bases.

The chain has TRBV11-3 and TRBJ2-1; 9 bases are a match to TRBD2. The sequence was obtained from a woman under 30 in good health. Sequencing used naive CD4+ T cells from blood. The CDR3 bases are TGTGCCAGCAGCTTAGATGGACCGGGACTAGCATCTCATGAGCAGTTCTTC. Protein product: CASSLDGPGLASHEQFF.